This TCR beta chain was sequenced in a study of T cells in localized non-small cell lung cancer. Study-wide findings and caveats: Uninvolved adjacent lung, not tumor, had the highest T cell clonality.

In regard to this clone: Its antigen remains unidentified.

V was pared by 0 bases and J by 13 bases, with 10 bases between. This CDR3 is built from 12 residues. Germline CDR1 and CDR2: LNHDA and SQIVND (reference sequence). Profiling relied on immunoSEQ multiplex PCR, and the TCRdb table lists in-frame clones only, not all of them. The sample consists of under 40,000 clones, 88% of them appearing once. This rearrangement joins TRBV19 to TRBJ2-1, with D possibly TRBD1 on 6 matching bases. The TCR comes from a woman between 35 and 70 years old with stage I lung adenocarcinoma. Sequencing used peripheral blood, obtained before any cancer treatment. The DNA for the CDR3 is TGTGCCAGTAGTATAGAGAGGGACATCCAGTTCTTC. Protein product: CASSIERDIQFF.